The 30 T cell receptor beta chains below come from one sample, sequenced in a study of blood T cell repertoires in COVID-19. Clones were sequenced by immunoSEQ multiplex PCR, and TCRdb holds only the in-frame ones, with some missing. The sample includes under 200,000 clones, roughly nine tenths of them seen just once. Sample: peripheral blood. The source is a woman aged 55-69 years with COVID-19, enrolled during active disease.

The genes are TRBV29-1 and TRBJ1-6; D remains unclear. Germline V gives CDR1 SQVTM, CDR2 ANQGSEA. V lost 6 bases and J 9 bases, leaving 15 bases between the germline ends. The CDR3 runs to 13 residues. For the CDR3, the DNA is TGCAGCGTCGGCGCGGCGATGGGTTCACCCCTCCACTTT. Translated: CSVGAAMGSPLHF.

This rearrangement joins TRBV5-1 to TRBJ2-7, with 8 bases that match TRBD2. V lost 3 bases to trimming and J lost 2 bases; unmatched junction nucleotides: 7. This CDR3 comprises 15 residues. Germline V gene lookup returns CDR1 SGHRS and CDR2 YFSETQ. The CDR3 DNA follows: TGCGCCAGCAGCTCTGGACTAGCTATCACCTACGAGCAGTACTTC. Translation gives CASSSGLAITYEQYF.

The chain uses TRBV27 and TRBJ1-2; the match to TRBD1 covers 9 bases. The trim removed 5 bases at V and 4 bases at J, leaving 5 bases unmatched. Germline assignment: CDR1 MNHEY and CDR2 SMNVEV (reference sequence). CDR3 length: 14 amino acids. CDR3 in DNA: TGTGCCAGCAGTCGACAGGGGGGGAGCTATGGCTACACCTTC. As protein: CASSRQGGSYGYTF.

Points on this clone: Different DNA sequences within this sample yield the same CDR3. The chain has TRBV30 and TRBJ1-5, with TRBD1 identical over 7 bases. The junction had 0 bases not matched to a gene; V was cut back by 0 bases and J by 4 bases. From germline, CDR1 is GTSNPN and CDR2 SVGIG (reference sequence). This CDR3 spans 13 amino acids. The CDR3 DNA sequence: TGTGCCTGGAGTGTACAGGGGAATCAGCCCCAGCATTTT. It yields the protein CAWSVQGNQPQHF.

On this clone: An end of the junction differs from the germline gene, which may be a read error. The chain combines TRBV19 with TRBJ2-3; D perhaps matches TRBD2 (6 bases). Germline V CDR1 and CDR2: LNHDA, SQIVND (reference sequence). The CDR3 is made up of 14 amino acids. The CDR3 DNA sequence: TGTGCCACTAGTAGCGCCGGGAGAACAGATACGCAGTATTTT. It translates to CATSSAGRTDTQYF.

The chain uses TRBV2 and TRBJ1-1; D is ambiguous. V was clipped by 4 bases and J by 2 bases, with 8 bases between them. CDR1 is SNHLY, CDR2 FYNNEI, per germline. The CDR3 loop spans 13 amino acids. CDR3 coding DNA: TGTGCCAGCAGTGGACAAGGAAACACTGAAGCTTTCTTT. Translated, it gives CASSGQGNTEAFF.

The chain links TRBV19 to TRBJ1-6; 7 positions agree with TRBD1. V gave up 5 bases and J gave up 7 bases; unmatched junction bases: 8. CDR3 size: 15 residues. Per germline, CDR1 LNHDA and CDR2 SQIVND (reference sequence). The CDR3 DNA follows: TGTGCCAGTAGTGCCCACGAGGGGGCGAATTCACCCCTCCACTTT. As protein: CASSAHEGANSPLHF.

The chain couples TRBV7-9 to TRBJ1-1, with D possibly TRBD1 on 5 matching bases. The CDR3 is made up of 14 amino acids. From germline, CDR1 is SEHNR and CDR2 FQNEAQ (reference sequence). Trimming removed 5 bases at V and 4 bases at J, with 14 bases between. The DNA of the CDR3 is TGTGCCAGCAGCGCGAGAAGGGGTGGCACTGAAGCTTTCTTT. It specifies CASSARRGGTEAFF.

The rearrangement uses TRBV9 and TRBJ2-5; D is unclear. The CDR3 runs to 14 residues. Germline V gene data show CDR1 as SGDLS and CDR2 as YYNGEE. V was shortened by 0 bases and J by 2 bases, with 8 bases between the two germline ends. CDR3 region: CASSVVPVQETQYF. CDR3 DNA sequence: TGTGCCAGCAGCGTAGTACCGGTACAAGAGACCCAGTACTTC.

The chain employs TRBV29-1 and TRBJ2-7; the match to TRBD2 covers 7 bases. The V gene end was trimmed by 1 base and the J gene end by 9 bases; junction bases not matched to a gene: 3. Germline-derived CDR1 and CDR2 are SQVTM and ANQGSEA. The CDR3 totals 11 residues. In nucleotides, the CDR3 is TGCAGCGTTGAAGTGTGGGGGGGGCAGTACTTC. This translates into CSVEVWGGQYF.

V and J are TRBV4-3 and TRBJ1-2, with a weak D call TRBD1 (5 bases). The V gene lost 0 bases and the J gene lost 6 bases, with 8 bases spanning the gap. CDR1 and CDR2 from the germline V gene are LGHNA and YSLEER. The CDR3 is 13 amino acids. The chain's CDR3 is CASSQEGGNGYTF. CDR3 sequence (DNA): TGCGCCAGCAGCCAAGAGGGGGGGAATGGCTACACCTTC.

The chain recombines TRBV24-1 with TRBJ2-3, with D possibly matching TRBD1 (6 bases). The CDR3 spans 12 residues. Trimming stripped 7 bases from V and 10 bases from J, with 14 bases between. Germline V CDR1 and CDR2: KGHDR, SFDVKD. The CDR3 sequence: CATSKGHTAQYF. CDR3 DNA: TGTGCCACCAGCAAGGGACATACCGCGCAGTATTTT.

The V call is TRBV7-9, the J call TRBJ1-6; 10 bases fit TRBD1. The CDR3 contains 15 residues. Germline assignment: CDR1 SEHNR and CDR2 FQNEAQ (reference sequence). The V and J ends lost 6 bases and 9 bases, in that order; junction bases with no gene match: 8. The DNA for the CDR3 is TGTGCCAGCAGTCCCGTACGGACAGGGGGTTCACCCCTCCACTTT. Translated: CASSPVRTGGSPLHF.

The V and J genes are TRBV10-1 and TRBJ2-2, with 13 positions matching TRBD2. The V gene's germline CDR1 is WNHNN and CDR2 SYGVQD (reference sequence). The CDR3 has 16 amino acids. The J segment lost 7 bases and the V segment lost 2 bases, leaving 4 bases of the junction unmatched. This CDR3 reads CASSEGLAGVGGELFF. The DNA for the CDR3 is TGCGCCAGCAGTGAGGGACTAGCGGGAGTAGGCGGGGAGCTGTTTTTT.

The chain recombines TRBV27 with TRBJ1-5, with D unresolved. Deletions cut 6 bases from V and 4 bases from J, with 16 bases between. Germline-derived CDR1 and CDR2 are MNHEY and SMNVEV (reference sequence). This CDR3 spans 15 amino acids. CDR3 nucleotide sequence: TGTGCCAGCAGCCCCTTCTCGGGAATTAATCAGCCCCAGCATTTT. Residues: CASSPFSGINQPQHF.

The CDR3 loop reads CASRTTGRPYNEQFF. The CDR3 DNA sequence: TGTGCCAGCAGGACGACAGGGAGACCCTACAATGAGCAGTTCTTC. The chain employs TRBV28 and TRBJ2-1; 7 bases fit TRBD1. The J segment lost 2 bases and the V segment lost 6 bases, leaving 7 bases of the junction unmatched. The germline CDR1 and CDR2 sequences are MDHEN and SYDVKM. The CDR3 consists of 15 residues.

This sequence joins TRBV24-1 and TRBJ1-2; TRBD1 matches 9 bases. Germline V CDR1 and CDR2: KGHDR, SFDVKD. Trimming removed 2 bases from V and 6 bases from J; junction bases left unmatched: 3. CDR3 length equals 14 residues. The CDR3 is CATSDSDRGNGYTF. The CDR3, as DNA: TGTGCCACCAGTGATTCGGACAGGGGAAATGGCTACACCTTC.

This clone was detected only once. The chain uses TRBV14 and TRBJ2-5; TRBD2 matches 8 bases. Germline CDR1 reads SGHDN; CDR2 reads FVKESK. The CDR3 is 15 residues long. The ends lost 4 bases at V and 2 bases at J; junction bases unmatched: 6. The CDR3 loop reads CASSPIAGLQETQYF. The CDR3 DNA reads TGTGCCAGCAGCCCTATAGCGGGATTACAAGAGACCCAGTACTTC.

CDR3 coding DNA: TGTGCCAGTAGTGGGGACAGGGCCCGAGGACGGCAGTACTTC. It specifies CASSGDRARGRQYF. The rearrangement uses TRBV19 and TRBJ2-7; 9 positions match TRBD1. The V gene's germline CDR1 is LNHDA and CDR2 SQIVND (reference sequence). The CDR3 extends over 14 amino acids. The trim removed 5 bases at V and 9 bases at J, leaving 11 bases unmatched.

The chain couples TRBV29-1 to TRBJ1-4; D is possibly TRBD1 (6 bases). This CDR3 contains 14 residues. CDR1 and CDR2 (germline): SQVTM, ANQGSEA. Trimming left V 0 bases short and J 7 bases short, with 12 bases between. As DNA, the CDR3 is TGCAGCGTTGAAGAGAGGGGGTTGGGTGAAAAACTGTTTTTT. Its translation: CSVEERGLGEKLFF.

The chain carries TRBV9 and TRBJ2-2, with TRBD1 matching 7 bases. The V gene's germline CDR1 is SGDLS and CDR2 YYNGEE. The V and J ends lost 5 bases and 3 bases, in that order; junction bases with no gene match: 1. This CDR3 contains 13 residues. Written as DNA, the CDR3 is TGTGCCAGCAGTACAGGGGACACCGGGGAGCTGTTTTTT. The encoded protein is CASSTGDTGELFF.

This chain links TRBV11-2 with TRBJ1-1; a weak D match, TRBD1 (6 bases). CDR1 SGHAT and CDR2 FQNNGV come from the germline V gene. This CDR3 is built from 17 residues. V was shortened by 1 base and J by 1 base, with 16 bases between the two germline ends. CDR3 DNA sequence: TGTGCCAGCAGCTTAGGCATCTCAGGGGAGCGGAACACTGAAGCTTTCTTT. Protein sequence: CASSLGISGERNTEAFF. Filled out from reference TRBV11-2 and TRBJ1-1, the complete variable domain reads EAGVAQSPRYKIIEKRQSVAFWCNPISGHATLYWYQQILGQGPKLLIQFQNNGVVDDSQLPKDRFSAERLKGVDSTLKIQPAKLEDSAVYLCASSLGISGERNTEAFFGQGTRLTVV.

The CDR3 region has the DNA TGTGCCAGCAGCTCATCGGATTTAGGGGCAAGCTACACCTTC. Residues: CASSSSDLGASYTF. The rearrangement joins TRBV7-3 to TRBJ1-2, with D perhaps TRBD1 (5 bases). Germline assignment: CDR1 SGHTA and CDR2 FQGTGA. The CDR3 sequence is 14 residues long. V gave up 4 bases and J gave up 9 bases, with 18 bases separating them.

The V call is TRBV21-1, the J call TRBJ1-1. TRBV21-1 has pseudogene status. The CDR3 sequence is 16 residues long. The CDR3 sequence: CASIPPGTGRITEAFF. In DNA form, the CDR3 reads TGTGCCAGCATCCCGCCCGGGACCGGGAGGATCACTGAAGCTTTCTTT.

The chain joins TRBV10-3 to TRBJ2-2, with TRBD1 as a possible D gene (6 bases). Trimming shortened V by 7 bases and J by 1 base, and 10 bases separated the two germline ends. The CDR3 runs to 14 residues. Looked up from germline, CDR1 is ENHRY and CDR2 is SYGVKD. The CDR3 spells CAIMETGNTGELFF. The CDR3 coding sequence is TGTGCCATCATGGAGACAGGGAACACCGGGGAGCTGTTTTTT.

This clone was counted a few times. This chain links TRBV7-9 with TRBJ2-7, with a possible D match to TRBD1 (6 bases). CDR1 and CDR2 (germline): SEHNR, FQNEAQ (reference sequence). This CDR3 comprises 15 residues. Trimming cost V 5 bases and J 4 bases, with 18 bases left between them. This CDR3 is CASSPQGLPYYEQYF. Here the CDR3 DNA reads TGTGCCAGCAGCCCCCAGGGGCTCCCCTATTACGAGCAGTACTTC.

The chain links TRBV7-2 to TRBJ2-5; 11 bases are shared with TRBD2. After removal of 2 bases from V and 5 bases from J, the junction contained 10 bases not matched to a gene. This CDR3 is built from 17 residues. Germline V gene data show CDR1 as SGHTA and CDR2 as FQGNSA. CDR3: CASSLPGGTSGGETQYF. In DNA form, the CDR3 reads TGTGCCAGCAGCTTACCGGGAGGGACTAGCGGCGGGGAGACCCAGTACTTC. The whole variable domain, filled in from reference TRBV7-2 and TRBJ2-5, reads GAGVSQSPSNKVTEKGKDVELRCDPISGHTALYWYRQSLGQGLEFLIYFQGNSAPDKSGLPSDRFSAERTGGSVSTLTIQRTQQEDSAVYLCASSLPGGTSGGETQYFGPGTRLLVL.

This chain's CDR3 is CASSRDRVDGYTF. CDR3 in DNA: TGTGCCAGCAGTCGCGACAGGGTCGATGGCTACACCTTC. The chain joins TRBV28 to TRBJ1-2; TRBD1 agrees at 7 bases. Trimming at V came to 5 bases and at J to 6 bases, leaving 6 bases not matched to a gene. The CDR3 extends over 13 amino acids. Germline V lookup: CDR1 MDHEN, CDR2 SYDVKM.

This sequence joins TRBV9 and TRBJ2-1; 7 nucleotides line up with TRBD2. CDR1 SGDLS and CDR2 YYNGEE come from the germline V gene. The junction had 8 bases not matched to a gene; V was cut back by 4 bases and J by 4 bases. The CDR3 consists of 15 residues. The CDR3 DNA sequence: TGTGCCAGCAGCCCTGGGACTAATCCGTACAATGAGCAGTTCTTC. Its protein product is CASSPGTNPYNEQFF.

The chain has TRBV30 and TRBJ1-5, with 9 bases matching TRBD1. This CDR3 comprises 17 residues. Per the germline V gene, CDR1 is GTSNPN and CDR2 is SVGIG (reference sequence). J was trimmed by 1 base and V by 2 bases; bases with no gene match: 9. The CDR3 reads CAWSFNRGLDSNQPQHF. DNA of the CDR3: TGTGCCTGGAGTTTCAACAGGGGGCTCGACAGCAATCAGCCCCAGCATTTT.